This entry concerns a single T cell receptor beta chain. Its target is not known. These data belong to a study of blood T cells in healthy people across ages. Through a sample-barcoded 5' primer and a J-beta primer mix, a second PCR was run for roughly 6 to 11 cycles. Every individual sample yielded 2.5 million or more paired-end reads (each containing CDR3). TCRdb reprocessed the 5' RACE reads with MiXCR, giving one entry per CDR3 protein. The table has over 1.5 million distinct CDR3 sequences, just under 50% seen once. Points from the study as a whole: What prevented conclusive comparison of naive and antigen-experienced cells was that PBMCs were unsorted. Naive CD4+ cells and diversity were both higher in long-lived donors than in aged donors. Per million T cells, the diversity of TCR beta decreased roughly linearly as age advanced.

The V end lost 1 base, the J end lost 2 bases, and 9 bases lay between the germline ends. Germline-derived CDR1 and CDR2 are MNHNS and SASEGT. This CDR3 region has 16 residues. This chain connects TRBV6-1 to TRBJ2-6; the D gene is possibly TRBD1 (5 bases). This sequence was found in a woman in her thirties or forties in good health. Sequences were obtained from blood. The CDR3 spells CASSEGIRAGANVLTF. CDR3 sequence (DNA): TGTGCCAGCAGTGAAGGTATCAGGGCTGGGGCCAACGTCCTGACTTTC.